One sample yielded the 17 T cell receptor beta chains listed below, sequenced in a study of control samples from healthy donors and cancer patients (dated by TCRdb to about 2020). Receptor amplification or capture employed the immunoSEQ multiplex PCR assay. As stored in TCRdb, this immuneACCESS dataset retains in-frame rearrangements with V and J assigned. A fraction of the clones does not appear; measured against another copy, unresolved V genes explain less than half of the discrepancy, and the remainder lacks a known reason. In this sample the table shows under 300,000 clones, over 75% of which occur a single time. The top ten clonotypes cover less than 15% of the sample. Sequencing was carried out using PBMCs. These receptors were taken from a woman aged 55-69 years with lung cancer.

This chain links TRBV5-1 with TRBJ1-5; weak D call: TRBD1 (5 bases). This CDR3 has 15 residues. V was cut by 0 bases and J by 0 bases, with 7 bases left in between. Germline values: CDR1 SGHRS, CDR2 YFSETQ. DNA of the CDR3: TGCGCCAGCAGCTTGGGGACAAGTAGCAATCAGCCCCAGCATTTT. It codes for CASSLGTSSNQPQHF.

This clone was observed a few times. V is TRBV9 and J is TRBJ1-6; the D is unclear. CDR1 and CDR2 (germline): SGDLS, YYNGEE. V was shortened by 0 bases and J by 8 bases, with 15 bases between the two germline ends. This CDR3 contains 16 residues. CDR3 in amino acids: CASSVALDLGYSPLHF. The CDR3 DNA follows: TGTGCCAGCAGCGTAGCTTTAGATTTGGGTTATTCACCCCTCCACTTT. The complete variable domain, with remaining parts taken from reference TRBV9 and TRBJ1-6, reads DSGVTQTPKHLITATGQRVTLRCSPRSGDLSVYWYQQSLDQGLQFLIQYYNGEERAKGNILERFSAQQFPDLHSELNLSSLELGDSALYFCASSVALDLGYSPLHFGNGTRLTVT.

Comments on this clone: Other nucleotide sequences from this sample produce the same CDR3. The chain has TRBV3-1 (or the pseudogene TRBV3-2) and TRBJ1-1, with 7 bases matching TRBD1. Germline V lookup: CDR1 LGHDT, CDR2 YNNKEL (reference sequence). The CDR3 contains 13 residues. Losses at the gene ends were 4 bases for V and 5 bases for J; bases not matched to a gene: 4. Here the CDR3 DNA reads TGTGCCAGCAGCCCGACAGGGAGAACTGAAGCTTTCTTT. It encodes CASSPTGRTEAFF.

This clone has more than one count but fewer than ten. The rearrangement uses TRBV7-9 and TRBJ1-5; 9 nucleotides match TRBD1. The CDR3 consists of 16 residues. With V trimmed by 5 bases and J by 1 base, 6 bases remained unmatched. CDR1 and CDR2 (germline): SEHNR, FQNEAQ (reference sequence). The DNA for the CDR3 is TGTGCCAGCAGCACAGACAGGGGGGCGAGCAATCAGCCCCAGCATTTT. The encoded protein is CASSTDRGASNQPQHF.

CDR3 nucleotides: TGTGCCACCAGCAGAGAGGCTCTCTCCTACGAGCAGTACTTC. It translates to CATSREALSYEQYF. This chain links TRBV15 with TRBJ2-7; no reliable D call. CDR1 and CDR2 from the germline V gene are LNHNV and YYDKDF (reference sequence). V gave up 0 bases and J gave up 0 bases, with 6 bases separating them. The CDR3 sequence is 14 residues long.

Written as DNA, the CDR3 is TGTGCCAGCAGTTTAGGACAGGGGTACACTGAAGCTTTCTTT. It codes for CASSLGQGYTEAFF. The V call is TRBV28, the J call TRBJ1-1; 9 bases match TRBD1. This CDR3 spans 14 amino acids. Trimming at V came to 2 bases and at J to 3 bases, leaving 1 base not matched to a gene. Germline loops: CDR1 MDHEN, CDR2 SYDVKM.

In its sample, this clone was seen a few times. The chain joins TRBV9 to TRBJ2-2, with 9 bases matching TRBD2. Germline V gives CDR1 SGDLS, CDR2 YYNGEE. CDR3 length: 16 residues. The junction had 4 bases not matched to a gene; V was cut back by 0 bases and J by 4 bases. The CDR3 reads CASSVGVSGSTGELFF. As DNA, the CDR3 is TGTGCCAGCAGCGTAGGGGTTAGCGGGAGCACCGGGGAGCTGTTTTTT.

The V gene is TRBV2, the J gene TRBJ2-4; no clear D. There are 15 residues in the CDR3. Germline V CDR1 and CDR2: SNHLY, FYNNEI. The V end was cut by 3 bases, the J end by 4 bases, with 13 bases between. The CDR3: CASSELLDGKNIQYF. The CDR3 DNA reads as TGTGCCAGCAGTGAGTTGTTGGACGGTAAAAACATTCAGTACTTC.

The genes are TRBV9 and TRBJ2-4; 7 bases fit TRBD2. V was pared by 3 bases and J by 7 bases, with 10 bases of the junction left unmatched. CDR3 length: 15 residues. Germline V CDR1 and CDR2: SGDLS, YYNGEE. In DNA, the CDR3 is TGTGCCAGCAGCGGCCAGGGAGGGCGGGCGAACATTCAGTACTTC. Its translation is CASSGQGGRANIQYF.

The J gene is TRBJ2-7, the V gene TRBV18, with 11 positions matching TRBD1. The ends lost 3 bases at V and 7 bases at J; junction bases unmatched: 5. The CDR3 runs to 14 residues. Germline loops: CDR1 KGHSH, CDR2 LQKENI. The CDR3 here is CASSPVGQGGEQYF. CDR3 nucleotide sequence: TGTGCCAGCTCACCTGTGGGACAGGGGGGAGAGCAGTACTTC.

This chain links TRBV9 with TRBJ2-3; D is uncertain. Trimming took off 3 bases at V and 7 bases at J, with 12 bases between the two ends. Germline V gives CDR1 SGDLS, CDR2 YYNGEE. The CDR3 spans 13 residues. DNA for the CDR3: TGTGCCAGCAGCGATATTGAGCGCTATACGCAGTATTTT. Translated: CASSDIERYTQYF.

The chain is built from TRBV13 and TRBJ2-1; either TRBD1 or TRBD2 may fit D (5 bases each). V lost 3 bases to trimming and J lost 9 bases, with 21 bases between them. This CDR3 comprises 16 residues. Germline CDR1 reads PRHDT; CDR2 reads FYEKMQ (reference sequence). This CDR3 reads CASSFGDPREYREQFF. CDR3 DNA sequence: TGTGCCAGCAGCTTTGGGGACCCCAGGGAATACCGTGAGCAGTTCTTC.

This chain links TRBV27 with TRBJ1-2; TRBD1 agrees at 7 bases. After removal of 5 bases from V and 0 bases from J, the junction contained 9 bases not matched to a gene. The CDR3 has 16 residues. Germline V gene sequence: CDR1 MNHEY, CDR2 SMNVEV (reference sequence). CDR3 residues: CASSPGDSRTNYGYTF. CDR3 sequence (DNA): TGTGCCAGCAGTCCGGGGGACAGCCGCACTAACTATGGCTACACCTTC.

The genes are TRBV19 and TRBJ2-3; D is uncertain. The V end was cut by 1 base, the J end by 1 base, with 9 bases between. The CDR3 loop spans 15 amino acids. CDR1 and CDR2 (germline): LNHDA, SQIVND (reference sequence). CDR3 nucleotide sequence: TGTGCCAGTAGTATAGGGCCGACCCGCACAGATACGCAGTATTTT. It encodes CASSIGPTRTDTQYF.

A single count supports this clone. The J gene is TRBJ1-2, the V gene TRBV5-1, with 12 bases fitting TRBD1. The V gene's germline CDR1 is SGHRS and CDR2 YFSETQ. The CDR3 totals 16 residues. V lost 4 bases to trimming and J lost 8 bases; unmatched junction nucleotides: 12. CDR3 DNA sequence: TGCGCCAGCAGCGAACCTTCCCGGGACAGGGGGCTAGGCTACACCTTC. This encodes CASSEPSRDRGLGYTF.

This CDR3 is CASGEIRNSPLHF. The CDR3 DNA is TGTGCCAGCGGAGAGATTAGAAATTCACCCCTCCACTTT. The rearrangement links TRBV6-5 to TRBJ1-6; D uncertain. This CDR3 has 13 residues. Germline V gene data show CDR1 as MNHEY and CDR2 as SVGAGI. Trimming removed 8 bases at V and 7 bases at J, with 12 bases between.

The genes are TRBV15 and TRBJ2-1; D call uncertain. Looked up from germline, CDR1 is LNHNV and CDR2 is YYDKDF (reference sequence). This CDR3 has 13 amino acids. V lost 5 bases to trimming and J lost 5 bases, with 10 bases between them. CDR3 in amino acids: CATSPGGDNEQFF. CDR3 coding DNA: TGTGCCACCAGCCCCGGTGGGGACAATGAGCAGTTCTTC.